The rows below give T cell receptor beta chains drawn from one sample of a study of blood T cell repertoires in COVID-19. Profiling relied on immunoSEQ multiplex PCR, and the TCRdb table lists in-frame clones only, not all of them. The sample has about 160,000 clones; around 84% are singletons. The sample consisted of PBMCs or T cells enriched from blood (not recorded which). Every receptor here comes from a woman in her forties or fifties who had recovered from COVID-19. CDR3s include the opening cysteine and the closing phenylalanine or tryptophan. D genes are given only for firm matches. Rows may omit the clone size; those that give it use once, few, many or a size class.

abundance	j_gene	v_gene	d_gene	CDR3aa	CDR3nt
-	TRBJ1-5	TRBV5-5	-	CASSLGGGSINQPQHF	TGTGCCAGCAGCTTGGGCGGGGGGTCGATAAATCAGCCCCAGCATTTT
-	TRBJ1-4	TRBV4-2	TRBD1	CASSQGRDRGNEKLFF	TGTGCCAGCAGCCAAGGTCGGGACAGGGGGAATGAAAAACTGTTTTTT
-	TRBJ1-1	TRBV7-9	-	CASSSIGQPNTEAFF	TGTGCCAGCAGCTCTATCGGACAGCCGAACACTGAAGCTTTCTTT
-	TRBJ2-5	TRBV21-1	-	CASSTGQGCLATSGREQETQYF	TGTGCCAGCAGCACGGGGCAGGGATGCCTTGCTACTAGCGGGAGGGAGCAAGAGACCCAGTACTTC
-	TRBJ2-1	TRBV27	-	CASSFLPGKSAYNEQFF	TGTGCCAGCAGTTTCCTCCCCGGGAAGTCTGCCTACAATGAGCAGTTCTTC
-	TRBJ1-1	TRBV7-9	TRBD1	CASSFREGQGREAFF	TGTGCCAGCAGCTTCAGAGAGGGACAGGGGCGTGAAGCTTTCTTT
-	TRBJ1-5	TRBV28	-	CASALNYGSGQPQHF	TGTGCCAGCGCACTTAACTATGGGTCGGGGCAGCCCCAGCATTTT
-	TRBJ1-1	TRBV27	TRBD1	CASLYALGQVAFF	TGTGCCAGCCTCTACGCCTTGGGACAGGTCGCTTTCTTT
-	TRBJ1-1	TRBV18	-	CASSLLRETEAFF	TGTGCCAGCTCACTTTTGAGAGAGACTGAAGCTTTCTTT
-	TRBJ1-2	TRBV6-1	-	CASSELGGNYGYTF	TGTGCCAGCAGTGAACTGGGGGGGAACTATGGCTACACCTTC
-	TRBJ1-2	TRBV2	-	CASNRLNYGYTF	TGTGCCAGCAACCGTCTAAACTATGGCTACACCTTC
once	TRBJ1-5	TRBV10-3	TRBD1	CAISGTGGRQPQHF	TGTGCCATCAGTGGGACAGGGGGACGTCAGCCCCAGCATTTT
-	TRBJ1-1	TRBV28	TRBD1	CASRDGQGRYTEAFF	TGTGCCAGCAGGGACGGACAGGGGAGGTACACTGAAGCTTTCTTT
-	TRBJ2-7	TRBV19	TRBD2	CASKAPGTGPSGRSEQYF	TGTGCCAGTAAAGCCCCCGGCACAGGTCCGAGCGGGAGGTCAGAGCAGTACTTC
-	TRBJ2-2	TRBV5-8	TRBD1	CASSLRTGVNTGELFF	TGTGCCAGCAGCTTGAGGACAGGGGTCAACACCGGGGAGCTGTTTTTT
-	TRBJ1-2	TRBV4-3	-	CASSQTTGSLGYTF	TGCGCCAGCAGCCAAACCACAGGTTCGCTCGGCTACACCTTC
-	TRBJ2-7	TRBV7-2	TRBD1	CASSLDSGTGGYEQYF	TGTGCCAGCAGCTTAGACTCCGGGACAGGGGGCTACGAGCAGTACTTC
-	TRBJ1-2	TRBV7-2	TRBD1	CASSPGTGHGYTF	TGTGCCAGCAGCCCCGGGACAGGGCACGGCTACACCTTC
-	TRBJ2-7	TRBV7-2	-	CASSAGPNYEQYF	TGTGCCAGCAGCGCTGGGCCAAATTACGAGCAGTACTTC
-	TRBJ2-7	TRBV7-2	TRBD2	CASSSSGRLSYEQYF	TGTGCCAGCAGCAGTAGCGGGAGGCTCTCCTACGAGCAGTACTTC
-	TRBJ1-1	TRBV28	TRBD1	CASSPGQPNAEAFF	TGTGCCAGCAGTCCGGGACAGCCAAACGCTGAAGCTTTCTTT
few	TRBJ2-2	TRBV5-5	-	CASSLTATGELFF	TGTGCCAGCAGCTTAACAGCCACCGGGGAGCTGTTTTTT
-	TRBJ1-2	TRBV29-1	-	CSVEASGNGYTF	TGCAGCGTTGAGGCTTCGGGGAATGGCTACACCTTC
-	TRBJ1-1	TRBV5-1	-	CASSYGNTEAFF	TGCGCCAGCAGTTACGGGAACACTGAAGCTTTCTTT
-	TRBJ2-3	TRBV29-1	-	CSVEGGRGDTQYF	TGCAGCGTTGAGGGGGGTAGAGGAGATACGCAGTATTTT
-	TRBJ1-2	TRBV2	-	CASRGRDTLHGYTF	TGTGCCAGCAGGGGACGGGACACACTTCATGGCTACACCTTC
-	TRBJ1-2	TRBV29-1	TRBD1	CSAALGQGYGYTF	TGCAGCGCCGCCCTTGGACAGGGATATGGCTACACCTTC
-	TRBJ2-1	TRBV6-5	TRBD2	CASSLAGKHNEQFF	TGTGCCAGCAGTCTAGCGGGAAAGCACAATGAGCAGTTCTTC
-	TRBJ2-7	TRBV6-5	TRBD2	CASSYSIGLVYEQYF	TGTGCCAGCAGTTACTCGATCGGACTAGTATACGAGCAGTACTTC
-	TRBJ2-3	TRBV7-3	TRBD2	CASSLGLADTDTQYF	TGTGCCAGCAGCTTAGGGCTAGCGGACACAGATACGCAGTATTTT
-	TRBJ1-5	TRBV7-9	-	CASSLALEGPVPQHF	TGTGCCAGCAGCTTAGCGCTGGAGGGTCCGGTGCCCCAGCATTTT
-	TRBJ1-6	TRBV11-2	-	CASSSWGDVNSPLHF	TGTGCCAGCAGCTCCTGGGGGGACGTAAACTCACCCCTCCACTTT
-	TRBJ1-5	TRBV5-5	TRBD1	CASSLVPPGGSNQPQHF	TGTGCCAGCAGCTTGGTCCCGCCAGGGGGCAGCAATCAGCCCCAGCATTTT